The rows below give T cell receptor beta chains drawn from one sample of a study of cytomegalovirus exposure and HLA in healthy donors. Here immunoSEQ multiplex PCR was the method, and the copy in TCRdb shows in-frame clones only, minus some. The data hold about 89,000 clones, with around 85% observed a single time. The sample taken for sequencing was PBMCs. These receptors came from a man between 35 and 55 years old in good health and CMV-seropositive. Each CDR3 is given without its conserved first and last residue. Each record gives: V gene, J gene, CDR3 protein.

>TRBV7-3|TRBJ2-3
ASSSVAGGEKDTQY
>TRBV27|TRBJ2-7
ASSFARKGRPYEQY
>TRBV29-1|TRBJ1-2
SAGLGVGLVGYT
>TRBV15|TRBJ2-7
ATSRDRYEQY
>TRBV5-1|TRBJ2-5
ASSLGAGGLGETQY
>TRBV5-4|TRBJ1-6
ASSLEARTNSPLH
>TRBV25-1|TRBJ2-5
ASGLAGGETQY
>TRBV4-2|TRBJ1-2
ASSNQDNRGYT
>TRBV7-6|TRBJ2-1
ASSLGLPSGSYNEQF
>TRBV5-1|TRBJ2-4
ASSSAGAQNIQY
>TRBV10-3|TRBJ2-1
AISLSKGGNEQF
>TRBV29-1|TRBJ2-3
SVVPSSGGSDTQY
>TRBV7-2|TRBJ2-3
ASSLAGTGTDTQY
>TRBV7-6|TRBJ2-1
ASSALLAGSSYNEQF
>TRBV4-1|TRBJ1-2
ASSPGQGNTYGYT
>TRBV11-3|TRBJ1-1
ASSQGTGVEAF
>TRBV18|TRBJ2-1
ASSPSGGVGEQF
>TRBV18|TRBJ2-2
ASSKSTGETGELF
>TRBV9|TRBJ1-1
ASSVTTNTEAF
>TRBV28|TRBJ2-3
ASRASGRADTQY
>TRBV18|TRBJ2-7
ASSPAYDTYEQY
>TRBV19|TRBJ1-5
ASSTGTGLNQPQH
>TRBV30|TRBJ2-1
AWRLAGSDNEQF
>TRBV19|TRBJ1-1
ASSKWGGANTEAF
>TRBV7-9|TRBJ2-5
ASSSPGQQETQY
>TRBV5-6|TRBJ1-1
ASSSRWSGVAF
>TRBV14|TRBJ1-6
ASSQSNRVSPLH
>TRBV11-2|TRBJ1-2
ASSLGWTAHGYT
>TRBV19|TRBJ1-2
ASSEGRDRYGYT
>TRBV7-3|TRBJ2-1
ASSPGLAANNEQF
>TRBV5-6|TRBJ2-5
ASSLQGVQETQY
>TRBV18|TRBJ2-1
ASSPAGRSSSYNEQF
>TRBV27|TRBJ2-1
ASSLGQASNEQF
>TRBV6-1|TRBJ1-2
ASTRDRRYGYT
>TRBV10-3|TRBJ2-2
AISETGGASTGELF
>TRBV7-8|TRBJ1-1
ASSPGQGDTEAF
>TRBV7-9|TRBJ2-7
SSSLSGKQY
>TRBV14|TRBJ2-7
ASSQGLGRVYEQY
>TRBV29-1|TRBJ1-5
SVVLSGTGLNQPQH
>TRBV9|TRBJ2-3
ASSPGTSTDTQY
>TRBV7-2|TRBJ1-1
ASSLGTIPEAF
>TRBV6-1|TRBJ2-5
ASSPTGGGTQY
>TRBV7-9|TRBJ1-4
ASSFGREDEKLF
>TRBV27|-
ASSSASASYEQY